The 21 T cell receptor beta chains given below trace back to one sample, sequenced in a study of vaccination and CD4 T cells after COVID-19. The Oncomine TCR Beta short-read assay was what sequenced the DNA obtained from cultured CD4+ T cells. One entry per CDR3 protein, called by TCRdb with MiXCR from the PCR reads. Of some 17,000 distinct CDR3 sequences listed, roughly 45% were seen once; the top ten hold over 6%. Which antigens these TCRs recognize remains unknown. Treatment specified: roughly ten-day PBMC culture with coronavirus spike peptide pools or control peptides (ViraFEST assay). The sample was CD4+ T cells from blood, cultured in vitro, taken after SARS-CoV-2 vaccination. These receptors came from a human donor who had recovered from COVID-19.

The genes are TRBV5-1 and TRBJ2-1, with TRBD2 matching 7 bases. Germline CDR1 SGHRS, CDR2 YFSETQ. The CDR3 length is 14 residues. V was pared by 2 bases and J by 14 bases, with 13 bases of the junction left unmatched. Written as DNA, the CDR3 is TGCGCCAGCAGCTTTAAGACTAGCCGTCGTGAAGAGTTCTTC. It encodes CASSFKTSRREEFF. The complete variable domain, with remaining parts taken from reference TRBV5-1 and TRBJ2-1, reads KAGVTQTPRYLIKTRGQQVTLSCSPISGHRSVSWYQQTPGQGLQFLFEYFSETQRNKGNFPGRFSGRQFSNSRSEMNVSTLELGDSALYLCASSFKTSRREEFFGPGTRLTVL.

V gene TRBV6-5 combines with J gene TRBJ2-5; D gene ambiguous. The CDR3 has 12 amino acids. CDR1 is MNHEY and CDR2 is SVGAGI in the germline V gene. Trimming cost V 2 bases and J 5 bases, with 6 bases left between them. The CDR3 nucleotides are TGTGCCAGCAGTTACGTGAGGGAGACCCAGTACTTC. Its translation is CASSYVRETQYF.

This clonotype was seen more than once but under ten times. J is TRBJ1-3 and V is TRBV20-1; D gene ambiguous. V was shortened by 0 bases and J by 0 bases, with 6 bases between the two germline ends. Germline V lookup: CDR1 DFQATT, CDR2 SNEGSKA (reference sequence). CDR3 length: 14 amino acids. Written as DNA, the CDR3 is TGCAGTGCTAGAGATCCAAGCTCTGGAAACACCATATATTTT. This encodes CSARDPSSGNTIYF.

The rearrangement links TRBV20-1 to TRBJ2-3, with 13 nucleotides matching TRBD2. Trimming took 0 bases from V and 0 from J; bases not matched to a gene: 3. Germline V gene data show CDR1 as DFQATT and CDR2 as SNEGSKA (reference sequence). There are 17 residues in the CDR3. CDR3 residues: CSARDWGLAGSTDTQYF. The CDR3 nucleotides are TGCAGTGCTAGAGATTGGGGACTAGCGGGAAGCACAGATACGCAGTATTTT.

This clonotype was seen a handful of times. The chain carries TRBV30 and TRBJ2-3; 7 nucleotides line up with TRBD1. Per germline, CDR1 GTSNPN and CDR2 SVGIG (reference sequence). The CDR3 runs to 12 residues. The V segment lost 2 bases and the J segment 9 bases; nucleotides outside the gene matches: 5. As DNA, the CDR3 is TGTGCCTGGAGTAGAGACAGGGTCACGCAGTATTTT. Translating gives CAWSRDRVTQYF.

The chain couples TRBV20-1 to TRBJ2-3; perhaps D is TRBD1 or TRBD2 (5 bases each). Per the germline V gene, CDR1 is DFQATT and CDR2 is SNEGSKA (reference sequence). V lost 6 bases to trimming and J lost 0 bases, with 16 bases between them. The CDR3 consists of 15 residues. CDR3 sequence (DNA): TGCAGTGCCCAATTGCCAGGGAGTAGCACAGATACGCAGTATTTT. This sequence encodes CSAQLPGSSTDTQYF.

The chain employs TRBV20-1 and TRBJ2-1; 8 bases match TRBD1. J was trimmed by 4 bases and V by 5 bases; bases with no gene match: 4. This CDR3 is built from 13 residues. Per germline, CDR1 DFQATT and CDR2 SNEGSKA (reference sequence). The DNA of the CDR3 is TGCAGTGCTCTAGGGACAGGTTACAATGAGCAGTTCTTC. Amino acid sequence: CSALGTGYNEQFF.

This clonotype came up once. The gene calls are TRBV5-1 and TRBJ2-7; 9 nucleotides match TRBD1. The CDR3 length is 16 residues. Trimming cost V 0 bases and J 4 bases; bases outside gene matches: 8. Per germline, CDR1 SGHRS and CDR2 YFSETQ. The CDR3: CASSLGPGQGSYEQYF. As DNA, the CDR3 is TGCGCCAGCAGCTTGGGGCCGGGACAGGGATCGTACGAGCAGTACTTC.

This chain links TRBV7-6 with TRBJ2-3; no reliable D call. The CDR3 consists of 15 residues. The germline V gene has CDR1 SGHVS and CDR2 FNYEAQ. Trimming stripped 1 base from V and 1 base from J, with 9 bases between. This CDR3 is CASSLDPSRTDTQYF. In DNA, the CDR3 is TGTGCCAGCAGCTTAGACCCAAGCCGCACAGATACGCAGTATTTT. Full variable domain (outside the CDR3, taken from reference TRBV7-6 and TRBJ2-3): GAGVSQSPRYKVTKRGQDVALRCDPISGHVSLYWYRQALGQGPEFLTYFNYEAQQDKSGLPNDRFSAERPEGSISTLTIQRTEQRDSAMYRCASSLDPSRTDTQYFGPGTRLTVL.

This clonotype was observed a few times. The CDR3: CSARDWRVETQYF. CDR3 nucleotide sequence: TGCAGTGCTAGAGATTGGAGAGTTGAGACCCAGTACTTC. This chain joins TRBV20-1 and TRBJ2-5, with D unclear. V lost 0 bases, J lost 5 bases, and 10 bases lay in between. Germline CDR1 is DFQATT and CDR2 is SNEGSKA (reference sequence). The CDR3 loop spans 13 amino acids.

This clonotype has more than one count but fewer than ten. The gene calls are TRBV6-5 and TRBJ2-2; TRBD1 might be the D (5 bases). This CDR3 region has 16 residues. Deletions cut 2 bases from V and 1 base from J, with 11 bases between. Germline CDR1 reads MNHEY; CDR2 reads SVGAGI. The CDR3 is CASSYPSRGNTGELFF. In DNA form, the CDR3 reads TGTGCCAGCAGTTACCCTTCTAGGGGGAACACCGGGGAGCTGTTTTTT.

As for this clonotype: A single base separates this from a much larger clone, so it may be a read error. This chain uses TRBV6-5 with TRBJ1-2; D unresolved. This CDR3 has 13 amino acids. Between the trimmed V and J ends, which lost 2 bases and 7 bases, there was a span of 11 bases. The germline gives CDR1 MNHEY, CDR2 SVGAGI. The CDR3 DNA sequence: TGTGCCAGCAGTTACAATTGGGTGGGTGGCTACACCTTC. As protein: CASSYNWVGGYTF.

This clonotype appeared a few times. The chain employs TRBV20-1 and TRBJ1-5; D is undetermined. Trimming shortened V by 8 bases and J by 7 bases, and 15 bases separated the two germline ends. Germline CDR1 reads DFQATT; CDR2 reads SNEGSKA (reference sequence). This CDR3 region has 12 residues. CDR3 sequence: CSPHLLGQPQHF. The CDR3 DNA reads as TGCAGTCCACACCTCCTGGGGCAGCCCCAGCATTTT.

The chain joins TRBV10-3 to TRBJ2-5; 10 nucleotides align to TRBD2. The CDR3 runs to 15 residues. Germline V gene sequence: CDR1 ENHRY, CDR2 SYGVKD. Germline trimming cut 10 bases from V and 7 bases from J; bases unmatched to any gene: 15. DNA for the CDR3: TGTGCCAGTAAGACGGGGAGCGGGAGGGCGGGGACCCAGTACTTC. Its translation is CASKTGSGRAGTQYF.

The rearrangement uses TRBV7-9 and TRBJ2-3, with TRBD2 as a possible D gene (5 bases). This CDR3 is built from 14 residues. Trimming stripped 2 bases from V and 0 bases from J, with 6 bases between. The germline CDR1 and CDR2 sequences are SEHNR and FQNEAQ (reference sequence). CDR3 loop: CASSLSGSTDTQYF. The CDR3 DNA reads TGTGCCAGCAGCTTAAGCGGTAGCACAGATACGCAGTATTTT.

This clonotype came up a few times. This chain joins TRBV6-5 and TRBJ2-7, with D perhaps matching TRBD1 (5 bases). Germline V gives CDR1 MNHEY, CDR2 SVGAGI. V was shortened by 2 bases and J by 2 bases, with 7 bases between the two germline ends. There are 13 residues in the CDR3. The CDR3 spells CASSYRQTYEQYF. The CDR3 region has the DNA TGTGCCAGCAGTTACCGACAGACCTACGAGCAGTACTTC.

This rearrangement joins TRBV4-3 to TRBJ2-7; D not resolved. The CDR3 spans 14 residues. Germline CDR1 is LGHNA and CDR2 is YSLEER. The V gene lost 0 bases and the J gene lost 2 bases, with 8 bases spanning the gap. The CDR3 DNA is TGCGCCAGCAGCCAAGATCTGGGCACCTACGAGCAGTACTTC. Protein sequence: CASSQDLGTYEQYF.

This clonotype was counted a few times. CDR3 region: CASSSHAGWEPEAFF. The CDR3 nucleotides are TGTGCCAGCAGTTCCCATGCGGGTTGGGAGCCTGAAGCTTTCTTT. This rearrangement joins TRBV12-3 or TRBV12-4 to TRBJ1-1; unclear D gene. The CDR3 totals 15 residues. Trimming took 4 bases from V and 6 from J, leaving 18 bases between them.

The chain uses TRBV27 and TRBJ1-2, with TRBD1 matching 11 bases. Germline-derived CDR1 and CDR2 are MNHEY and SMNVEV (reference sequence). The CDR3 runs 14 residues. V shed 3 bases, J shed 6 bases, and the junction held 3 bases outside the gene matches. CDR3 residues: CASSLDRGLNGYTF. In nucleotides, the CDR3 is TGTGCCAGCAGTTTGGACAGGGGGCTTAATGGCTACACCTTC.

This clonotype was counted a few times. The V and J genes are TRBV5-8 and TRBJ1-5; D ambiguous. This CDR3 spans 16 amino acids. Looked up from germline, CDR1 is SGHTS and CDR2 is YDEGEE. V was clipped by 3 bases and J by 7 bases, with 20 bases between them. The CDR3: CASSYLSLGSKQPQHF. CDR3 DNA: TGTGCCAGCAGCTACCTCTCGTTAGGGTCGAAGCAGCCCCAGCATTTT.

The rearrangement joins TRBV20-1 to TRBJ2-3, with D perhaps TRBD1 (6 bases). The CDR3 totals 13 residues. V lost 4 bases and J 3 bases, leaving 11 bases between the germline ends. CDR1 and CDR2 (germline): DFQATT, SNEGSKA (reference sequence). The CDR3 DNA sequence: TGCAGTGCTATCAGGGGAAGAACAGATACGCAGTATTTT. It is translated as CSAIRGRTDTQYF.